A single sample gave rise to the 11 T cell receptor beta chains below, sequenced in a study of STAT5B mutations in CD4+ large granular lymphocyte leukemia (dated by TCRdb to 2021 to 2024). The library was produced with the immunoSEQ multiplex PCR assay. Imported from immuneACCESS, the table was reduced by TCRdb to in-frame sequences with V and J called. These copies leave out some clones; in studies compared against another copy, an unresolved V gene accounts for under half, and the cause of the remainder is not known. A total of around 34,000 clones appear in this sample, around 85% of them only once. The top ten hold roughly 1.3% of the sample. Sequencing input: CD4+ T cells from blood buffy coats. The receptor source for this set is a human donor in good health.

The chain has TRBV5-8 and TRBJ1-6; possible D gene TRBD1, 6 bases. Germline-derived CDR1 and CDR2 are SGHTS and YDEGEE. The CDR3 covers 15 residues. Trimming took off 2 bases at V and 6 bases at J, with 12 bases between the two ends. The CDR3 DNA follows: TGTGCCAGCAGCTTAGCACAGGGTGGTAATTCACCCCTCCACTTT. Its protein product is CASSLAQGGNSPLHF.

The chain is built from TRBV5-1 and TRBJ1-1; a possible D gene is TRBD1 (5 bases). This CDR3 has 15 residues. V dropped 0 bases and J dropped 1 base, with 10 bases sitting between them. Germline assignment: CDR1 SGHRS and CDR2 YFSETQ. The CDR3 region is CASSLGGGENTEAFF. CDR3 sequence (DNA): TGCGCCAGCAGCTTGGGGGGCGGTGAGAACACTGAAGCTTTCTTT.

The CDR3 bases are TGTGCCAGCTCACCTACTAGCGGGAGTAACGAGCAGTACTTC. It is translated as CASSPTSGSNEQYF. The gene calls are TRBV18 and TRBJ2-7; 11 bases agree with TRBD2. The germline V gene encodes CDR1 KGHSH and CDR2 LQKENI. The CDR3 sequence is 14 residues long. V lost 3 bases and J lost 5; bases outside the gene matches: 3.

The DNA for the CDR3 is TGCGCCAGCGGCCTGCGGGGGAATGAGCAGTTCTTC. This encodes CASGLRGNEQFF. The chain combines TRBV10-1 with TRBJ2-1, with TRBD2 identical over 7 bases. V lost 8 bases and J lost 7; bases outside the gene matches: 5. The CDR3 runs to 12 residues. The germline CDR1 and CDR2 sequences are WNHNN and SYGVQD (reference sequence).

The chain joins TRBV6-6 to TRBJ1-1, with 7 bases lining up with TRBD1. In germline, CDR1 is MNHNY, CDR2 SVGAGI (reference sequence). V trimming: 1 base; J trimming: 0 bases; junction bases outside the gene matches: 2. The CDR3 totals 15 residues. CDR3 protein: CASSYFTGVNTEAFF. CDR3 DNA: TGTGCCAGCAGTTACTTTACAGGGGTGAACACTGAAGCTTTCTTT.

The rearrangement joins TRBV19 to TRBJ1-1, with D unclear. CDR1 is LNHDA and CDR2 is SQIVND in the germline V gene (reference sequence). V was trimmed by 7 bases and J by 2 bases, leaving 11 bases between them. CDR3 size: 13 residues. Here the CDR3 reads CASKSGPNTEAFF. CDR3 nucleotides: TGTGCCAGTAAATCCGGGCCCAACACTGAAGCTTTCTTT.

This chain links TRBV9 with TRBJ1-1; the D gene is possibly TRBD1 (6 bases). Germline V gene lookup returns CDR1 SGDLS and CDR2 YYNGEE. The CDR3 loop spans 15 amino acids. V was cut by 4 bases and J by 5 bases, with 18 bases left in between. In DNA, the CDR3 is TGTGCCAGCAGCCCCCGGGGGCGGGGACGGACTGAAGCTTTCTTT. It specifies CASSPRGRGRTEAFF.

CDR3 residues: CASSLALSEGSAQYF. The CDR3 nucleotides are TGTGCCAGCAGCTTAGCGTTATCAGAGGGAAGTGCCCAGTACTTC. J is TRBJ2-5 and V is TRBV7-8, with TRBD2 as a possible D gene (5 bases). CDR3 length: 15 residues. CDR1 and CDR2 (germline): SGHVS, FQNEAQ. V gave up 0 bases and J gave up 9 bases, with 17 bases separating them.

The chain combines TRBV19 with TRBJ1-4; D is possibly TRBD1 (5 bases). Trimming cost V 5 bases and J 5 bases, with 15 bases left between them. CDR1 is LNHDA and CDR2 is SQIVND in the germline V gene (reference sequence). CDR3 length: 15 amino acids. The CDR3 sequence is CASSSPKGRNEKLFF. Here the CDR3 DNA reads TGTGCCAGTAGTTCCCCTAAGGGGAGGAATGAAAAACTGTTTTTT. The variable domain in full, completed from reference TRBV19 and TRBJ1-4, reads DGGITQSPKYLFRKEGQNVTLSCEQNLNHDAMYWYRQDPGQGLRLIYYSQIVNDFQKGDIAEGYSVSREKKESFPLTVTSAQKNPTAFYLCASSSPKGRNEKLFFGSGTQLSVL.

This chain uses TRBV28 with TRBJ2-7; maybe TRBD1 (5 bases). The CDR3 totals 16 residues. Germline lookup yields CDR1 MDHEN and CDR2 SYDVKM. The V end was cut by 3 bases, the J end by 4 bases, with 19 bases between. Here the CDR3 reads CASSFVNRRSSYEQYF. The CDR3 region has the DNA TGTGCCAGCAGTTTCGTGAACAGGAGATCTTCTTACGAGCAGTACTTC.

The chain carries TRBV7-2 and TRBJ2-7; 12 positions agree with TRBD2. CDR3 length equals 15 residues. Looked up from germline, CDR1 is SGHTA and CDR2 is FQGNSA. The junction had 8 bases not matched to a gene; V was cut back by 7 bases and J by 4 bases. The CDR3 is CASTQLGLAGYEQYF. CDR3 sequence (DNA): TGTGCCAGCACCCAACTGGGACTAGCGGGTTACGAGCAGTACTTC.